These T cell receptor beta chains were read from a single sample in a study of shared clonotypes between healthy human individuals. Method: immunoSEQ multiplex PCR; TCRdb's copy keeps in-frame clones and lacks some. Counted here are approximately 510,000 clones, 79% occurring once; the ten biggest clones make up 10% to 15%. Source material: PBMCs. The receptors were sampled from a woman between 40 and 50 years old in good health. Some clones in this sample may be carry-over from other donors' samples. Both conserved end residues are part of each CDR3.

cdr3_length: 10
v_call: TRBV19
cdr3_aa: CATRLYEQYF

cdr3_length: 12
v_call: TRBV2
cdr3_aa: CASRVLGYEQYF

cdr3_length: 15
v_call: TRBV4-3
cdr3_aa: CASSQDLRGSYEQYF

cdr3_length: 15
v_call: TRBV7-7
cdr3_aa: CASSLGTGTYNEQFF

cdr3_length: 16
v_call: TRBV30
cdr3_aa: CAWIAKESIGFGTQYF

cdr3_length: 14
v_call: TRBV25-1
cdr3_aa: CASSEALAYNEQFF

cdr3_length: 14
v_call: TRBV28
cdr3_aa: CASSLGQGWTEAFF

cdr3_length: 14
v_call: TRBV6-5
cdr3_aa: CASSRQADSYEQYF

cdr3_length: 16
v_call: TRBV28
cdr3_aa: CASSPPRDREKDTQYF

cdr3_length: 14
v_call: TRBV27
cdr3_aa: CASSLKRSGYEQYF

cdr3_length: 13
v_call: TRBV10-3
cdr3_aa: CAISDSGAQGYTF

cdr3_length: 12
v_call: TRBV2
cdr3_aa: CASSGLTDTQYF

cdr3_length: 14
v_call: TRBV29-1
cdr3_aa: CSVGLVMGPDTQYF

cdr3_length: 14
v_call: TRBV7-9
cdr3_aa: CASSLVGQGTEAFF

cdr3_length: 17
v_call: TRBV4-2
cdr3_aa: CASSQEVARAGTDTQYF

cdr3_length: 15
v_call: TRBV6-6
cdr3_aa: CASTTGTDYNSPLHF

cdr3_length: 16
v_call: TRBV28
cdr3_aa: CASSPGVWGLTYEQYF

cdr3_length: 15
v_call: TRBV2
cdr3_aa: CASSARDSTNYGYTF

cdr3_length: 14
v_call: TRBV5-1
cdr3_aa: CASSPGQGRGTQYF

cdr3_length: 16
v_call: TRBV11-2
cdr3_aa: CASSLGRTTLWDEQFF

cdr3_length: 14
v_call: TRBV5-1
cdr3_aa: CASSPQGVSYEQYF

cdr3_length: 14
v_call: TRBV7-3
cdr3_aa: CASSSGGVTDTQYF

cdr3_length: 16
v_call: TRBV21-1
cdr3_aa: CASRLNLATQRTEAFF

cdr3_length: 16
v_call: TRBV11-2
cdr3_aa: CASSLRGAPSTDTQYF

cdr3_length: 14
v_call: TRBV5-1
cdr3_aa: CASSLDSTFYGYTF

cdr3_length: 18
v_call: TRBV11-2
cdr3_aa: CASSGTTGVVENTGELFF

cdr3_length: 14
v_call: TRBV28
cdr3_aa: CASSTRNGSYEQYF

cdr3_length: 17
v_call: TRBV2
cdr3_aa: CASRPGRVQGPNQPQHF

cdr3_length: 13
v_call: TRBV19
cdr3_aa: CASEGGDTDTQYF

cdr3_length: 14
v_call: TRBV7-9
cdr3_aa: CASKGQGLNQPQHF

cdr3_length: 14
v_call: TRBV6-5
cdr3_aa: CASSYGTSGYTQYF

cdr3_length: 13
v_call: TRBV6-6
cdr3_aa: CASTPQVSEGYTF

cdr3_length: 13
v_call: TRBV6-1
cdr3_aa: CASSVSNPYEQYF

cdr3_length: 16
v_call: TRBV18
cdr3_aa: CASSPPSGIHSYEQYF

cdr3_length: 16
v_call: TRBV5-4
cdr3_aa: CASSLLASGNTGELFF

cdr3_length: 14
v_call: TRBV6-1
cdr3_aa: CASWADSSGYEQYF

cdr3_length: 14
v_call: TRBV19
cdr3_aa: CASSMAGRDTEAFF

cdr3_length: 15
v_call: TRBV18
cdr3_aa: CASSPRRGAAYGYTF

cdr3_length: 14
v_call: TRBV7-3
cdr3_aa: CASSLMKTSPEQFF

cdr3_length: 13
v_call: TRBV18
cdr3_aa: CASSPGGEAEAFF

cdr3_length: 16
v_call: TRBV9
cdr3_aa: CASSVDISSPNTEAFF

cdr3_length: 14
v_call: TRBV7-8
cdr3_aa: CASSLPGSDTEAFF

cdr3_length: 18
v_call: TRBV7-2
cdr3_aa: CASSLDGRTSGRDNEQFF

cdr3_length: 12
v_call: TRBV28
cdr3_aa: CASSKQRYGYTF

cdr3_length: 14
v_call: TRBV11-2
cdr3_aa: CASHKGPYTGELFF

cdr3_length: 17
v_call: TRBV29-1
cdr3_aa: CSVKGPRKYASNYEQYF

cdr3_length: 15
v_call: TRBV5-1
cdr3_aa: CASSLLAAGGNEQFF

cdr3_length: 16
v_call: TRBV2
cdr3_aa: CASSDWERENTGELFF

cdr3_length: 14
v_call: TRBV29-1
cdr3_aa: CSVQQGAGGNTIYF

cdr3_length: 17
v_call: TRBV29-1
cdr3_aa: CSVEGPGTGDGNYEQYF

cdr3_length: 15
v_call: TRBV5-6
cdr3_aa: CASSPRGGGAEKLFF

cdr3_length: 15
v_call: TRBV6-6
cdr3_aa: CASSQTGGSNYGYTF

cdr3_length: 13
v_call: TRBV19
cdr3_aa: CASSKGFTDTQYF

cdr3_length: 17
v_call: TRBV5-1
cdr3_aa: CASSSGASGIGFGEQYF